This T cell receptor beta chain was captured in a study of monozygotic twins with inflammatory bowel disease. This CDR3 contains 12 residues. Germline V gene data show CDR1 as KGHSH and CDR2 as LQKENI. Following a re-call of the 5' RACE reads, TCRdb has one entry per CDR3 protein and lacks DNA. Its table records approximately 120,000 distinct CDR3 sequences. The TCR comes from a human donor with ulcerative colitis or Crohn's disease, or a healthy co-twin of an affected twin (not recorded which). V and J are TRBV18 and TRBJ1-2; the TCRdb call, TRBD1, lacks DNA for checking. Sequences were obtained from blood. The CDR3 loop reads CASTGGASGYTF.